In its sample, the clone carrying this T cell receptor (beta chain) was seen a few times. The antigen remains unidentified. Sequenced material consisted of expressed TCRB transcripts (all of the isolated RNA was reverse transcribed). Here immunoSEQ multiplex PCR was the method, and the copy in TCRdb shows in-frame clones only, minus some. The sample has around 400,000 clones, around an eighth seen once. The sample is drawn from a study of beta chain features in type 1 diabetes. The length of the CDR3 is 15 residues. V dropped 4 bases and J dropped 1; count of bases not matched to a gene: 5. CDR1 is MGHDK and CDR2 is SYGVNS in the germline V gene. Findings and caveats of the study: Type 1 diabetes patients showed a moderate but significant shortening of TCRB CDR3s in all four CD4+ subsets. In patients and controls equally, PCR might favor templates that are shorter. Healthy donors had naive, central memory and Treg TCRB repertoires that appeared less similar than those seen among patients. Junctions at VDJ sites from type 1 diabetes patients had fewer insertions and more deletions.

Material: naive CD4+ T cells from blood. This clonotype originated in a young man in good health. The chain joins TRBV25-1 to TRBJ1-2; TRBD1 agrees at 8 bases. As DNA, the CDR3 is TGTGCCAGCAGTGTAACAGGGGGAATTAACTATGGCTACACCTTC. Its protein is CASSVTGGINYGYTF.